This entry lists 19 T cell receptor beta chains sequenced from one sample in a study of T-cell reconstitution after alpha-beta-depleted transplantation in children. Construction of the TCRbeta library involved unique molecular identifiers. Using its own MiXCR run on the PCR reads, TCRdb lists one record per CDR3 protein. Of around 140,000 distinct CDR3 sequences detected, 8% to 10% appear once; the ten largest clones hold roughly 20%. The input for sequencing was PBMCs, mostly from graft donor cells, taken 180 days after TCRalphabeta/CD19-depleted stem cell transplant. Receptors originate from a female patient aged 2-15 years who had a stem cell transplant for congenital amegakaryocytic thrombocytopenia, so the T cells may come from the graft donor.

In the case of this clonotype: This may be a read error, as it is one base from a much larger clone. The chain is built from TRBV28 and TRBJ2-7; D remains unclear. CDR3 length: 16 amino acids. Germline values: CDR1 MDHEN, CDR2 SYDVKM. The germline V and J ends were trimmed by 5 bases and 2 bases, with 19 bases remaining between them. Here the CDR3 reads CASSPPSPGAAYEQYF. CDR3 nucleotides: TGTGCCAGCAGTCCCCCGTCGCCTGGCGCAGCCTACGAGCAGTACTTC.

The table lists this clonotype with many counts. This chain links TRBV30 with TRBJ1-2; maybe TRBD1 (5 bases). The CDR3 runs to 16 residues. CDR1 GTSNPN and CDR2 SVGIG come from the germline V gene (reference sequence). The V end lost 0 bases, the J end lost 0 bases, and 14 bases lay between the germline ends. The CDR3 sequence is CAWSVYRRSANYGYTF. CDR3 nucleotides: TGTGCCTGGAGTGTATACAGGAGATCCGCTAACTATGGCTACACCTTC. The full variable domain, in which reference TRBV30 and TRBJ1-2 provide the parts outside the CDR3, is SQTIHQWPATLVQPVGSPLSLECTVEGTSNPNLYWYRQAAGRGLQLLFYSVGIGQISSEVPQNLSASRPQDRQFILSSKKLLLSDSGFYLCAWSVYRRSANYGYTFGSGTRLTVV.

This clonotype was counted at least ten times. The chain carries TRBV12-3 or TRBV12-4 and TRBJ1-5; 7 nucleotides match TRBD1. V lost 7 bases and J lost 6; bases outside the gene matches: 9. The CDR3 has 14 amino acids. CDR3 sequence: CASTSTGRAQPQHF. The CDR3 nucleotides are TGTGCCAGCACCTCGACAGGGAGGGCTCAGCCCCAGCATTTT.

In this sample, this clonotype turned up many times. This chain connects TRBV5-5 to TRBJ2-5; D may be TRBD1 (5 bases). V was pared by 0 bases and J by 7 bases, with 19 bases between. CDR3 size: 16 residues. The germline V gene has CDR1 SGHKS and CDR2 YYEKEE (reference sequence). The CDR3 loop reads CASSLVRQTYGRTQYF. The DNA for the CDR3 is TGTGCCAGCAGCTTGGTCAGACAGACCTACGGAAGGACCCAGTACTTC.

Only a few counts were recorded for this clonotype. The genes are TRBV20-1 and TRBJ2-5, with a weak D call TRBD2 (6 bases). This CDR3 is 19 amino acids long. V shed 7 bases and J shed 5 bases, with 35 bases lying between them. CDR1 and CDR2 (germline): DFQATT, SNEGSKA (reference sequence). CDR3 region: CSGASPGSLSGRIEETQYF. CDR3 DNA: TGCAGTGGAGCTTCTCCGGGATCGCTATCCGGGAGAATCGAGGAGACCCAGTACTTC.

This clonotype was found many times. The chain carries TRBV12-3 or TRBV12-4 and TRBJ2-1; D unresolved. V lost 3 bases, J lost 8 bases, and 11 bases lay in between. The CDR3 is 13 residues long. The CDR3, as DNA: TGTGCCAGCAGTTTTGTCGGTTTCCATGAGCAGTTCTTC. It specifies CASSFVGFHEQFF.

This clonotype was detected many times. The chain is built from TRBV20-1 and TRBJ2-2; D gene uncertain. The germline V gene has CDR1 DFQATT and CDR2 SNEGSKA (reference sequence). This CDR3 contains 13 residues. Trimming stripped 5 bases from V and 6 bases from J, with 13 bases between. The CDR3 bases are TGCAGTGCTGCCCCAGCTGGGGCCGGGGAGCTGTTTTTT. Protein product: CSAAPAGAGELFF.

This clonotype was seen a few times. This chain uses TRBV28 with TRBJ2-7; TRBD2 matches 13 bases. The CDR3 runs 15 residues. Germline values: CDR1 MDHEN, CDR2 SYDVKM. J was trimmed by 3 bases and V by 6 bases; bases with no gene match: 5. DNA of the CDR3: TGTGCCAGCAGACCCGGGACTAGCGGGATCTACGAGCAGTACTTC. Translated, it gives CASRPGTSGIYEQYF.

This clonotype was recorded many times. The J gene is TRBJ2-7, the V gene TRBV28; D is unclear. Trimming cost V 3 bases and J 0 bases, with 12 bases left between them. CDR3 length: 15 amino acids. Germline CDR1 reads MDHEN; CDR2 reads SYDVKM. The CDR3 DNA sequence: TGTGCCAGCAGTTTTTTGAAAAAAAACTCCTACGAGCAGTACTTC. Translating it yields CASSFLKKNSYEQYF.

This clonotype showed up many times. The gene calls are TRBV12-3 or TRBV12-4 and TRBJ2-2, with 7 positions matching TRBD1. V was clipped by 8 bases and J by 5 bases; unmatched bases: 5. The CDR3 length is 13 residues. The CDR3 DNA is TGTGCCAGCGGAGGACAGGCAACCGGGGAGCTGTTTTTT. Its protein is CASGGQATGELFF.

The chain recombines TRBV20-1 with TRBJ2-7; the match to TRBD2 covers 9 bases. Germline trimming cut 0 bases from V and 3 bases from J; bases unmatched to any gene: 3. The CDR3 is 14 amino acids. Germline V gene data show CDR1 as DFQATT and CDR2 as SNEGSKA (reference sequence). The CDR3 DNA reads TGCAGTGCTAGAGATTGGCGGGAGGGCTACGAGCAGTACTTC. Translation: CSARDWREGYEQYF.

The genes are TRBV7-2 and TRBJ2-5; D remains unclear. The V and J ends lost 3 bases and 5 bases respectively, with 1 base between them. Germline assignment: CDR1 SGHTA and CDR2 FQGNSA. The CDR3 has 10 residues. CDR3 residues: CASSLETQYF. CDR3 coding DNA: TGTGCCAGCAGCTTGGAGACCCAGTACTTC.

This clonotype was seen repeatedly, ten times or more. This chain joins TRBV18 and TRBJ1-2; D uncertain. V dropped 3 bases and J dropped 8 bases, with 13 bases sitting between them. This CDR3 comprises 13 residues. In germline, CDR1 is KGHSH, CDR2 LQKENI. The CDR3 is CASSPGKGTGYTF. The DNA of the CDR3 is TGTGCCAGCTCACCGGGGAAGGGTACGGGCTACACCTTC.

This clonotype has a count of ten or more. The rearrangement links TRBV12-3 or TRBV12-4 to TRBJ1-2, with D possibly matching TRBD1 (5 bases). CDR3 length equals 14 residues. Trimming left V 1 base short and J 6 bases short, with 12 bases between. CDR3 nucleotides: TGTGCCAGCAGTTTAGGGAGAGGGGAGGATGGCTACACCTTC. Protein sequence: CASSLGRGEDGYTF.

The J gene is TRBJ2-3, the V gene TRBV15; D is possibly TRBD2 (6 bases). CDR1 LNHNV and CDR2 YYDKDF come from the germline V gene (reference sequence). With 2 bases removed from V and 0 bases from J, the gap between germline ends came to 9 bases. The CDR3 runs 15 residues. CDR3 coding DNA: TGTGCCACCAGCAGACTAGCGCCTAGCACAGATACGCAGTATTTT. Protein sequence: CATSRLAPSTDTQYF.

This clonotype has ten or more counts. The rearrangement uses TRBV10-3 and TRBJ2-7; the match to TRBD2 covers 8 bases. This CDR3 region has 16 residues. After removal of 0 bases from V and 3 bases from J, the junction contained 7 bases not matched to a gene. In germline, CDR1 is ENHRY, CDR2 SYGVKD. The CDR3 sequence: CAISESGGSGIYEQYF. CDR3 DNA: TGTGCCATCAGTGAGTCCGGGGGTAGCGGGATCTACGAGCAGTACTTC.

This clonotype was detected only once. The chain couples TRBV3-1 to TRBJ2-3, with 9 positions matching TRBD2. Germline-derived CDR1 and CDR2 are LGHDT and YNNKEL (reference sequence). The CDR3 covers 19 residues. Trimming took 10 bases from V and 6 from J; bases not matched to a gene: 26. The CDR3 region has the DNA TGTGCCACCTGCAAGGCCCCCGCGACAGCGGGAGGACCATCTGATACGCAGTATTTT. This gives the protein CATCKAPATAGGPSDTQYF.

This rearrangement joins TRBV20-1 to TRBJ1-1; D is possibly TRBD1 (6 bases). V was clipped by 4 bases and J by 5 bases, with 14 bases between them. The CDR3 loop spans 13 amino acids. Per germline, CDR1 DFQATT and CDR2 SNEGSKA (reference sequence). The CDR3 nucleotides read TGCAGTGCTACAACAGGGTTTCGGACTGAAGCTTTCTTT. It is translated as CSATTGFRTEAFF.

This clonotype was seen repeatedly, ten times or more. V usage is TRBV20-1 and J usage is TRBJ2-5; 9 bases are shared with TRBD2. The CDR3 is 14 residues long. Per the germline V gene, CDR1 is DFQATT and CDR2 is SNEGSKA (reference sequence). The V gene end was trimmed by 3 bases and the J gene end by 4 bases; junction bases not matched to a gene: 6. In nucleotides, the CDR3 is TGCAGTGCTAGTCGGCTAGCGGGACCAGAGACCCAGTACTTC. Translating it yields CSASRLAGPETQYF.